This TCR beta chain stems from a study of blood T cell repertoires in COVID-19. Across the whole study: Nucleic acid was either cDNA or gDNA, and it came from T cells, B-cell-depleted T cells, or PBMCs.

This CDR3 region has 15 residues. Germline V gives CDR1 SGHVS, CDR2 FQNEAQ. V lost 5 bases to trimming and J lost 4 bases, with 17 bases between them. Assay: immunoSEQ multiplex PCR; the TCRdb copy retains only in-frame clones and omits some. The table shows some 450,000 clones, with 70% to 90% occurring only once. Sequencing was performed on peripheral blood. The genes are TRBV7-8 and TRBJ2-5, with D perhaps matching TRBD2 (6 bases). The sequence derives from a man between 18 and 29 years old with COVID-19, enrolled during active disease. CDR3 DNA: TGTGCCAGCAGCCTAACTACGGGGGTGGGAGAGACCCAGTACTTC. Amino acid sequence: CASSLTTGVGETQYF.